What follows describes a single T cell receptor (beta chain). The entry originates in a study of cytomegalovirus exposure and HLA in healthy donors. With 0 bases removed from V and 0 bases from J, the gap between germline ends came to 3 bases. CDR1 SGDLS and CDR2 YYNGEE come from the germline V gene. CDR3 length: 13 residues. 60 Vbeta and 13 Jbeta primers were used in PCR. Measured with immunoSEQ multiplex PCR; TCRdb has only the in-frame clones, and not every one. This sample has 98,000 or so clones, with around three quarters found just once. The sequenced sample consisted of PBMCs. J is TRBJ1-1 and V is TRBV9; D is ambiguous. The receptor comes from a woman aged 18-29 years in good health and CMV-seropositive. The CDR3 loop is CASSVDMNTEAFF. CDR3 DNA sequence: TGTGCCAGCAGCGTAGACATGAACACTGAAGCTTTCTTT.